This is a list of T cell receptor beta chains from one sample in a study of Tregs in tolerant kidney transplant recipients. Clones were read by immunoSEQ multiplex PCR, and TCRdb kept only the in-frame ones, dropping some. The sample consists of fewer than 150,000 clones, roughly nine tenths of them appearing once. The sample comprised CD4+ T cells from blood. These receptors all stem from a human donor in good health. Both conserved end residues are part of each CDR3. A D gene is named only where the DNA matches it firmly. For some rows the clone size is stated as once, few or many, or as a class when expanded; others skip it.

d_call	clone_size	v_call	j_call	cdr3_aa	cdr3_nt
TRBD2	.	TRBV5-4	TRBJ2-2	CASSLGLAGITGELFF	TGTGCCAGCAGCTTGGGACTAGCGGGGATCACCGGGGAGCTGTTTTTT
.	.	TRBV2	TRBJ1-1	CASTVTGRPSREKTEAFF	TGTGCCAGCACCGTAACGGGCAGGCCCTCAAGGGAGAAAACTGAAGCTTTCTTT
.	.	TRBV11-2	TRBJ2-5	CASSHSGTAQETQYF	TGTGCCAGCAGCCACTCCGGGACGGCCCAAGAGACCCAGTACTTC
.	.	TRBV4-2	TRBJ1-4	CASSPINEKLFF	TGTGCCAGCAGCCCGATCAATGAAAAACTGTTTTTT
TRBD1	.	TRBV6-5	TRBJ1-2	CASSPWDRGYYGYTF	TGTGCCAGCAGTCCTTGGGACAGGGGCTACTATGGCTACACCTTC
.	.	TRBV10-1	TRBJ1-1	CASSEQGRTEAFF	TGCGCCAGCAGTGAACAGGGCCGAACTGAAGCTTTCTTT
.	.	TRBV5-8	TRBJ2-6	CASSSNTGHGANVLTF	TGTGCCAGCAGCAGTAACACAGGGCACGGGGCCAACGTCCTGACTTTC
TRBD1	once	TRBV4-2	TRBJ2-3	CASSRDRGGKDTQYF	TGTGCCAGCAGCAGAGACAGGGGAGGTAAAGATACGCAGTATTTT
.	.	TRBV7-9	TRBJ2-2	CATKDGELFF	TGTGCCACAAAGGACGGGGAGCTGTTTTTT
TRBD1	.	TRBV30	TRBJ2-7	CAWAVGDSQSGEQYF	TGTGCCTGGGCTGTCGGGGACAGTCAAAGCGGCGAGCAGTACTTC
TRBD2	.	TRBV18	TRBJ2-7	CASSSRGGRISHEQYF	TGTGCCAGCTCATCGCGGGGGGGTAGAATTTCTCACGAGCAGTACTTC
.	.	TRBV5-7	TRBJ2-7	CASSPKTPEGRSEQYF	TGTGCCAGCAGCCCGAAGACCCCAGAGGGGAGGAGCGAGCAGTACTTC
.	.	TRBV5-4	TRBJ1-6	CASSLGVASYNSPLHF	TGTGCCAGCAGCTTGGGGGTAGCGTCCTATAATTCACCCCTCCACTTT
.	.	TRBV6-5	TRBJ2-7	CASSLLGGYEQYF	TGTGCCAGCAGCCTCTTAGGGGGCTACGAGCAGTACTTC
TRBD1	.	TRBV5-6	TRBJ2-5	CASSWGQGPESPYF	TGTGCCAGCAGCTGGGGACAGGGGCCTGAATCTCCGTACTTC
.	.	TRBV5-5	TRBJ2-2	CASSLDGGNTGELFF	TGTGCCAGCAGCTTGGACGGGGGTAACACCGGGGAGCTGTTTTTT
TRBD2	.	TRBV7-6	TRBJ2-3	CASSSPGLAGGVTDTQYF	TGTGCCAGCAGCTCCCCAGGACTAGCGGGAGGGGTCACAGATACGCAGTATTTT
TRBD2	.	TRBV5-1	TRBJ2-2	CASSPRGANTGELFF	TGCGCCAGCAGCCCGCGGGGGGCTAACACCGGGGAGCTGTTTTTT
TRBD2	.	TRBV7-2	TRBJ2-1	CASSPTTSLRLFF	TGTGCCAGCAGCCCGACGACTAGCCTTCGGCTGTTCTTC
.	.	TRBV27	TRBJ2-1	CASSSHRGTHQPYNEQFF	TGTGCCAGCAGTTCCCACCGCGGGACTCACCAACCTTACAATGAGCAGTTCTTC
TRBD2	.	TRBV18	TRBJ2-3	CASSTGTSGDTQYF	TGTGCCAGCTCAACCGGGACTAGCGGGGATACGCAGTATTTT
.	.	TRBV19	TRBJ2-7	CASSTRQVSYEQYF	TGTGCCAGTAGTACCCGACAGGTCTCCTACGAGCAGTACTTC
.	.	TRBV18	TRBJ1-2	CASSPPGPGYTF	TGTGCCAGCTCACCACCCGGTCCAGGCTACACCTTC
.	once	TRBV7-8	TRBJ1-2	CASSLTHSNYGYTF	TGTGCCAGCAGCTTAACGCACAGTAACTATGGCTACACCTTC
TRBD2	once	TRBV9	TRBJ2-1	CASSRRGRGGGSYNEQFF	TGTGCCAGCAGCCGACGTGGGCGGGGGGGCGGCTCCTACAATGAGCAGTTCTTC
.	.	TRBV30	TRBJ1-1	CAWSPGMWAGTEAFF	TGTGCCTGGAGTCCTGGGATGTGGGCGGGCACTGAAGCTTTCTTT
TRBD2	.	TRBV18	TRBJ2-1	CASSTRAGSTSGKAFHSYNEQFF	TGTGCCAGCTCAACCAGGGCCGGATCAACTAGCGGGAAAGCCTTTCACTCCTACAATGAGCAGTTCTTC
.	.	TRBV4-1	TRBJ2-7	CASSQAVYWASEQYF	TGCGCCAGCAGCCAAGCCGTGTATTGGGCGTCCGAGCAGTACTTC
TRBD2	.	TRBV9	TRBJ2-3	CASSPRTSGRGADTQYF	TGTGCCAGCAGCCCTCGGACTAGCGGGAGAGGGGCAGATACGCAGTATTTT
.	.	TRBV10-3	TRBJ1-2	CAINGGTVNYGYTF	TGTGCCATCAATGGAGGTACAGTTAACTATGGCTACACCTTC
.	.	TRBV5-1	TRBJ2-3	CASSLIGGVASTDTQYF	TGCGCCAGCAGCTTGATCGGCGGAGTCGCTAGCACAGATACGCAGTATTTT
.	.	TRBV2	TRBJ1-6	CASRSVSPLHF	TGTGCCAGCAGATCGGTTTCACCCCTCCACTTT
TRBD2	.	TRBV5-1	TRBJ2-7	CASRRTAGEEYEQYF	TGCGCCAGCAGGCGGACGGCGGGAGAGGAATACGAGCAGTACTTC
.	.	TRBV7-2	TRBJ2-1	CASSGGSSYNEQFF	TGTGCCAGCAGCGGGGGGAGCTCCTACAATGAGCAGTTCTTC
.	.	TRBV7-9	TRBJ1-1	CASSFKTQNTEAFF	TGTGCCAGCAGCTTTAAAACGCAGAACACTGAAGCTTTCTTT
.	once	TRBV9	TRBJ2-7	CASSVDGGAHNGEQYF	TGTGCCAGCAGCGTAGACGGCGGGGCCCATAATGGCGAGCAGTACTTC
.	.	TRBV6-5	TRBJ1-1	CASSLLGRMNTEAFF	TGTGCCAGCAGCCTCCTTGGGCGGATGAACACTGAAGCTTTCTTT
.	.	TRBV7-3	TRBJ2-2	CASSLNSPPNTGELFF	TGTGCCAGCAGCTTAAACTCCCCCCCGAACACCGGGGAGCTGTTTTTT